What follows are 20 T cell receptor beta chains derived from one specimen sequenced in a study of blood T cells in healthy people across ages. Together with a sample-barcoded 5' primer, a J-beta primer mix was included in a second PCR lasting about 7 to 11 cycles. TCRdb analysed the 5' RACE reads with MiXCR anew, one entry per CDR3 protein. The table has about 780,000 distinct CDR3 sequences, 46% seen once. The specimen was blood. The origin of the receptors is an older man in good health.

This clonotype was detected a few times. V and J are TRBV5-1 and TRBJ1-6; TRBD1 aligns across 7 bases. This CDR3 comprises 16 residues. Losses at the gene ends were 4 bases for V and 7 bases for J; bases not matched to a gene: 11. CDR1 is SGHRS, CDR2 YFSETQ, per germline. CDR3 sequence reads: CASSRTGAGGNSPLHF. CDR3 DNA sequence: TGCGCCAGCAGCAGAACAGGGGCCGGTGGGAATTCACCCCTCCACTTT. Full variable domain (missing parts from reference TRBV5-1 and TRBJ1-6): KAGVTQTPRYLIKTRGQQVTLSCSPISGHRSVSWYQQTPGQGLQFLFEYFSETQRNKGNFPGRFSGRQFSNSRSEMNVSTLELGDSALYLCASSRTGAGGNSPLHFGNGTRLTVT.

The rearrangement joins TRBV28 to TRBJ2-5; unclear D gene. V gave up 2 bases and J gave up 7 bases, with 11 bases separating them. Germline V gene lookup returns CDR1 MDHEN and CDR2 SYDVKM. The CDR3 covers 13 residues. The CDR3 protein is CASSLGQDGTQYF. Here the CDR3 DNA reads TGTGCCAGCAGTTTAGGGCAGGATGGGACCCAGTACTTC.

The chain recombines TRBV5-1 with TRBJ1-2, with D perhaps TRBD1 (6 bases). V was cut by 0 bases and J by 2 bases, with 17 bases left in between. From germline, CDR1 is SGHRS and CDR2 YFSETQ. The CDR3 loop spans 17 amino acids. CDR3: CASSLDMYRDQNYGYTF. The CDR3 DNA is TGCGCCAGCAGCTTGGACATGTACAGGGATCAGAACTATGGCTACACCTTC.

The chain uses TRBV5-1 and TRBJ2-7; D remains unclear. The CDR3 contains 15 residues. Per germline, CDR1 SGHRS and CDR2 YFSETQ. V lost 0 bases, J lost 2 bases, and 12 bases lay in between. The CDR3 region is CASSLEPFTAYEQYF. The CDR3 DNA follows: TGCGCCAGCAGCTTGGAACCTTTTACAGCCTACGAGCAGTACTTC.

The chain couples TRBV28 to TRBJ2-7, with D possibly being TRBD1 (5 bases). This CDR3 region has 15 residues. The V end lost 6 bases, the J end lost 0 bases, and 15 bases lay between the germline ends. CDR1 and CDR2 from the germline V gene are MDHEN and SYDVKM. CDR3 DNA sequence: TGTGCCAGCAGGCCGACAGACAGAAGCTCCTACGAGCAGTACTTC. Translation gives CASRPTDRSSYEQYF.

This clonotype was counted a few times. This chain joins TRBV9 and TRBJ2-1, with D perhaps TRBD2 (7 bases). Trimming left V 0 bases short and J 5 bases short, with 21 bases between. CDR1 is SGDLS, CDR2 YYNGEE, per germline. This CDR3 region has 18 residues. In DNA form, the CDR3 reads TGTGCCAGCAGCGTAGGCGGAGGGAGGGGGATAGCGGACAATGAGCAGTTCTTC. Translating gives CASSVGGGRGIADNEQFF.

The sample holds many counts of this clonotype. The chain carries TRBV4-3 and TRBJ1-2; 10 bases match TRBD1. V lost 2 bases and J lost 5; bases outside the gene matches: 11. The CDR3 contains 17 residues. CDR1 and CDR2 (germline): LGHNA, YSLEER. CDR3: CASSQTVSGQGLYGYTF. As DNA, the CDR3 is TGCGCCAGCAGCCAAACCGTATCGGGACAGGGGTTATATGGCTACACCTTC.

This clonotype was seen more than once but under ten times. CDR3 coding DNA: TGTGCCAGCAGCTCAGGGGTCCCTGGCAGCTACACCTTC. Protein sequence: CASSSGVPGSYTF. This rearrangement joins TRBV7-3 to TRBJ1-2, with a weak D call TRBD1 (6 bases). V lost 4 bases and J 9 bases, leaving 15 bases between the germline ends. The CDR3 has 13 amino acids. Germline V gives CDR1 SGHTA, CDR2 FQGTGA.

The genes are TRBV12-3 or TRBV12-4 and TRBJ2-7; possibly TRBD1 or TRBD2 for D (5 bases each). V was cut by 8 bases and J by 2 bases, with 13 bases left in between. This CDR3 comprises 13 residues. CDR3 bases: TGTGCCAGCGGCCTGGGACGGGCCTACGAGCAGTACTTC. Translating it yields CASGLGRAYEQYF.

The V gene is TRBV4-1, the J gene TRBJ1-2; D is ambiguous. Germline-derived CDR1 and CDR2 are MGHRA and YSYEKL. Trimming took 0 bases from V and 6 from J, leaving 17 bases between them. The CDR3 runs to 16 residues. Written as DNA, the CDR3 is TGCGCCAGCAGCCAAGATTTGGGAAGGGAATTCGATGGCTACACCTTC. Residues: CASSQDLGREFDGYTF.

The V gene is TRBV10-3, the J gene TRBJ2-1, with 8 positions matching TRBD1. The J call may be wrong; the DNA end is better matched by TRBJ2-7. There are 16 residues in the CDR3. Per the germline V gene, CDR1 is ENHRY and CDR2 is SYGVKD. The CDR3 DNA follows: TGTGCCATCGAGTCCAGGAACAGGGGGACCTACAATGAGCAGTACTTC. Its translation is CAIESRNRGTYNEQYF.

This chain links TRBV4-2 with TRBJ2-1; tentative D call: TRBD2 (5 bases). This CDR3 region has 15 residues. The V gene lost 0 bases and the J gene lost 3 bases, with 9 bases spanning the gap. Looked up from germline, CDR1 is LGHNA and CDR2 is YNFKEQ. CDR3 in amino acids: CASSQERTGYNEQFF. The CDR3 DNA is TGTGCCAGCAGCCAAGAACGGACTGGCTACAATGAGCAGTTCTTC.

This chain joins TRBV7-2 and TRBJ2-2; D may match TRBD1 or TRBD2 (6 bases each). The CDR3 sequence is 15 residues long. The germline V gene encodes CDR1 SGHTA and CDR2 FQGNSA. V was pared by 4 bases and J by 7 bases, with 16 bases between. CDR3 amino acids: CASSSARGAHGELFF. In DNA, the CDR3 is TGTGCCAGCAGCTCAGCAAGGGGGGCGCACGGGGAGCTGTTTTTT.

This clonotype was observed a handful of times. DNA for the CDR3: TGTGCCAGCAGTGGGGAGTCTGGAAACACCATATATTTT. Its translation is CASSGESGNTIYF. The chain has TRBV6-1 and TRBJ1-3; D remains ambiguous. CDR1 is MNHNS, CDR2 SASEGT, per germline. This CDR3 comprises 13 residues. V was pared by 4 bases and J by 1 base, with 5 bases between.

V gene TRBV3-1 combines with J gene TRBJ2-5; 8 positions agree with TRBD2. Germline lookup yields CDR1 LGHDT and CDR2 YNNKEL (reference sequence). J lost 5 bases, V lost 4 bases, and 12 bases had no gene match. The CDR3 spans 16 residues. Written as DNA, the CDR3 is TGTGCCAGCAGCCGACCGGGACGAGCGGGAGTGGAGACCCAGTACTTC. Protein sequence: CASSRPGRAGVETQYF.

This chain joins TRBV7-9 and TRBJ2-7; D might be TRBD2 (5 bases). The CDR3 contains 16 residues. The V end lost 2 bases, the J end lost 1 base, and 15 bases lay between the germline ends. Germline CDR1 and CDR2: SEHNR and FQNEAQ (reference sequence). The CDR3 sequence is CASSLKDPSRSYEQYF. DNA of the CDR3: TGTGCCAGCAGCTTAAAGGACCCTAGCCGTTCCTACGAGCAGTACTTC.

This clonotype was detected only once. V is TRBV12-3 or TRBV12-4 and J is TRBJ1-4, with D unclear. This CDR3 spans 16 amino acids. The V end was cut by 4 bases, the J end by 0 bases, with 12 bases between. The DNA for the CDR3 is TGTGCCAGCAGTTCTGGGAGAATTGCAACTAATGAAAAACTGTTTTTT. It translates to CASSSGRIATNEKLFF.

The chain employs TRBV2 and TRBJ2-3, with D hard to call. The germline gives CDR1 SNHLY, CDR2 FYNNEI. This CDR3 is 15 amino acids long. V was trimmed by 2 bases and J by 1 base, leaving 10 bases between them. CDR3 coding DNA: TGTGCCAGCAGTGAAAGGATTAGAGGCACAGATACGCAGTATTTT. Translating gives CASSERIRGTDTQYF.

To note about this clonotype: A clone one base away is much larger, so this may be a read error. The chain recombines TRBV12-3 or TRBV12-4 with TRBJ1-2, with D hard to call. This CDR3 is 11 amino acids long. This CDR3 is CASSFGSGYAF. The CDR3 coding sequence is TGTGCCAGCAGTTTTGGGAGCGGCTACGCCTTC.

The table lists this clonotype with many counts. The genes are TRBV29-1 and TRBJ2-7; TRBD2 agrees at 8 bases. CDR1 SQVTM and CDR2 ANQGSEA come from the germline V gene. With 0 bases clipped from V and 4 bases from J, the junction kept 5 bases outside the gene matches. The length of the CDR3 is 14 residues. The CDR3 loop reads CSVEDQASGYEQYF. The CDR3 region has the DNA TGCAGCGTTGAAGATCAAGCTAGCGGGTACGAGCAGTACTTC.